This T cell receptor beta chain comes out of a study of blood T cell repertoires in COVID-19. In the authors' methods: Nucleated cell number was recorded as an estimate derived from reference gene primer amplification. TCRdb's copy holds only in-frame clones and misses some; the assay was immunoSEQ multiplex PCR. V and J calls and clone size come straight from that table; D and trimming were deduced from the DNA. The sample shows about 230,000 clones, roughly 80% of them seen only once. In germline, CDR1 is ENHRY, CDR2 SYGVKD. V gave up 4 bases and J gave up 0 bases; unmatched junction bases: 6. The CDR3 runs to 17 residues.

This rearrangement joins TRBV10-3 to TRBJ2-3; 11 bases match TRBD2. The specimen sequenced was peripheral blood. This TCR derives from an older woman with active or convalescent COVID-19. CDR3 region: CAISGLAGGFSTDTQYF. The CDR3 DNA reads as TGTGCCATCAGTGGGTTAGCGGGGGGGTTTAGCACAGATACGCAGTATTTT.